This is a list of T cell receptor beta chains from one sample in a study of T cell repertoires in ileal Crohn's disease. TCRdb's copy holds only in-frame clones and misses some; the assay was immunoSEQ multiplex PCR. The repertoire includes about 14,000 clones, 70% to 80% of them detected once, and 5% to 7% sits in the top ten. The sequenced sample was ileal tissue. The receptors here all came from an adult with Crohn's disease. Each CDR3 is given with its conserved first and last residue. D genes are given only for firm matches. Size values are once, few and many counts, or a class for expanded clones, and some rows have none.

d_call j_call v_call clone_size cdr3_nt cdr3_aa
NA TRBJ2-2 TRBV9 NA TGTGCCAGCAGCTTACAGGGGAACACCGGGGAGCTGTTTTTT CASSLQGNTGELFF
NA TRBJ2-7 TRBV7-2 medium-sized TGTGCCAGCAGCTTCGGCTCCTACGAGCAGTACTTC CASSFGSYEQYF
NA TRBJ1-3 TRBV5-1 NA TGCGCCAGCAGCTTGGACGGACACTCTGGAAACACCATATATTTT CASSLDGHSGNTIYF
NA TRBJ1-6 TRBV4-2 NA TGTGCCAGCAGCCCCTCACGGCCCGACCCCCTCCACTTT CASSPSRPDPLHF
TRBD1 TRBJ1-2 TRBV29-1 NA TGCAGCGTTGTAAAACAGGGGAAACTATATGGCTACACCTTC CSVVKQGKLYGYTF
TRBD1 TRBJ1-1 TRBV11-3 few TGTGCCAGCAGCTTCTCATCTGGACAGGGGTCGGGTGAAGCTTTCTTT CASSFSSGQGSGEAFF
NA TRBJ2-3 TRBV6-4 NA TGTGCCAGCAGTGACCGTCGCACAGATACGCAGTATTTT CASSDRRTDTQYF
TRBD1 TRBJ2-5 TRBV6-6 NA TGTGCCAGCAGATCCAGTCGGGACAGCTTTTCGGCCCAGTACTTC CASRSSRDSFSAQYF
NA TRBJ2-7 TRBV7-3 NA TGTGCCAGCCTACTTATGGTAGGGTCCTACGAGCAGTACTTC CASLLMVGSYEQYF
NA TRBJ2-5 TRBV7-3 NA TGTGCCAGCAGCTCCTCATCGTATGAGACCCAGTACTTC CASSSSSYETQYF
TRBD1 TRBJ2-7 TRBV7-6 NA TGTGCCAGCAGCTCCGGGACAGGGGTGTTCTACGAGCAGTACTTC CASSSGTGVFYEQYF
TRBD1 TRBJ2-5 TRBV2 NA TGTGCCAGCACCAAGGACAGGGCAGAGACCCAGTACTTC CASTKDRAETQYF
TRBD1 TRBJ1-1 TRBV27 few TGTGCCAGCAGTTCCACGACAGGGAGGTACACTGAAGCTTTCTTT CASSSTTGRYTEAFF
NA TRBJ2-7 TRBV6-1 NA TGTGCCAGCAGGGGTCAGTTCCACGAGCAGTACTTC CASRGQFHEQYF
NA TRBJ2-7 TRBV5-4 NA TGTGCCAGCAGTGAGCGGCAATTCGGGACCTACGAGCAGTACTTC CASSERQFGTYEQYF
NA TRBJ2-5 TRBV12-5 few TGTGCTAGTGCCCAGGGGAGCCAAGAAGAGACCCAGTACTTC CASAQGSQEETQYF
TRBD1 TRBJ1-1 TRBV5-1 NA TGCGCCAGCAGCTTTGGACAGGAGATCGGAAGGAACACTGAAGCTTTCTTT CASSFGQEIGRNTEAFF
NA TRBJ2-6 TRBV18 once TGTGCCAGCTCACCAAGGGCAGAGGCTAGTGGGGCCAACGTCCTGACTTTC CASSPRAEASGANVLTF
TRBD2 TRBJ2-3 TRBV7-3 NA TGTGCCAGCAGCATTGGACTAGCGGGGGGCCTAGGAACGCAGTATTTT CASSIGLAGGLGTQYF
TRBD1 TRBJ2-1 TRBV7-3 NA TGTGCCAGCAGCACCTCCGGGACAGGGGTGGATGAGCAGTTCTTC CASSTSGTGVDEQFF
TRBD1 TRBJ1-3 TRBV2 NA TGTGCCAGCAGTACCGACAGGGGCTCTGGAAACACCATATATTTT CASSTDRGSGNTIYF
NA TRBJ1-2 TRBV20-1 once TGCAGTGCTAGCCAAATGTATGGCTACACCTTC CSASQMYGYTF
TRBD2 TRBJ2-5 TRBV5-1 NA TGCGCCAGCAGCGTGACTAGCGGGGGGGCTGGGGAGACCCAGTACTTC CASSVTSGGAGETQYF
TRBD1 TRBJ2-7 TRBV7-3 NA TGTGCCAGCAGCTTAACGGGTCCCTTTGGGCAGGGGGCTAACGAGCAGTACTTC CASSLTGPFGQGANEQYF
NA TRBJ1-1 TRBV29-1 few TGCAGCGGAGGGTTAAAAAACACTGAAGCTTTCTTT CSGGLKNTEAFF
NA TRBJ2-3 TRBV6-5 NA TGTGCCAGCACCCCGAATTCAGATACGCAGTATTTT CASTPNSDTQYF
NA TRBJ1-3 TRBV2 NA TGTGCCAGCAAAGAGGGGTCAGCCAGCCTCTCTGGAAACACCATATATTTT CASKEGSASLSGNTIYF
TRBD1 TRBJ1-3 TRBV18 few TGTGCCAGCTCAGCACAGGGGAGCTCTGGAAACACCATATATTTT CASSAQGSSGNTIYF
NA TRBJ2-5 TRBV7-3 NA TGTGCCAGCAGTTTGGATCATCTAGAGGGGACCCAGTACTTC CASSLDHLEGTQYF
TRBD1 TRBJ1-2 TRBV5-6 few TGTGCCAGCAGCTTTCGGGACAGACGACCCGGCTACACCTTC CASSFRDRRPGYTF
NA TRBJ1-2 TRBV6-1 NA TGTGCCAGCAGTGAAGGATGGGGGGCAGTGGATGGCTACACCTTC CASSEGWGAVDGYTF
TRBD1 TRBJ1-2 TRBV2 NA TGTGCCAGCAGTGGCCAGGGGGAGGGTGGCTACACCTTC CASSGQGEGGYTF
NA TRBJ1-4 TRBV4-1 NA TGCGCCAGCAGCCAAGAAGGGGGGCCACAGGTTGAAAAACTGTTTTTT CASSQEGGPQVEKLFF
NA TRBJ1-3 TRBV11-2 NA TGTGCCAGCAGCTTGAGGGGCATGGCTGGAAACACCATATATTTT CASSLRGMAGNTIYF
NA TRBJ2-3 TRBV19 NA TGTGCCAGTAGTTTTGGTTGGGGGGCTGGTGCAGATACGCAGTATTTT CASSFGWGAGADTQYF
TRBD1 TRBJ2-3 TRBV4-2 NA TGTGCCAGCAGCCAAGTTCAGGGGGTTAGAGATACGCAGTATTTT CASSQVQGVRDTQYF
NA TRBJ2-7 TRBV11-2 NA TGTGCCAGCAGCTTATATGCAGGGAGCTACGAGCAGTACTTC CASSLYAGSYEQYF
NA TRBJ1-2 TRBV6-1 NA TGTGCCAGCAGTGAAGCGCAAGATCTTGGCTACACCTTC CASSEAQDLGYTF
NA TRBJ2-1 TRBV10-3 few TGTGCCATCAGGGGAGACTCGAGCTCCTACAATGAGCAGTTCTTC CAIRGDSSSYNEQFF
TRBD1 TRBJ2-3 TRBV5-1 few TGCGCCAGCAGCTTGGGGGGGACAGGGGCAGATACGCAGTATTTT CASSLGGTGADTQYF
NA TRBJ2-3 TRBV6-5 few TGTGCCAGCAGTTTACAGCTCACAGATACGCAGTATTTT CASSLQLTDTQYF
TRBD1 TRBJ1-2 TRBV18 NA TGTGCCAGCTCACCACGGACAGGGGATTATGGCTACACCTTC CASSPRTGDYGYTF
NA TRBJ2-7 TRBV21-1 once TGTGCCAGCAGCATACAGGGGGCGACCTACGAGCAGTACTTC CASSIQGATYEQYF
NA TRBJ1-6 TRBV18 NA TGTGCCAGCTCAGCCGCCGGGGCTACGGATTCACCCCTCCACTTT CASSAAGATDSPLHF
NA TRBJ1-2 TRBV6-6 once TGTGCCAGCAGTTATGGGGTGGGCTACACCTTC CASSYGVGYTF
TRBD1 TRBJ2-7 TRBV27 NA TGTGCCAGCAGTCCACAGGGGAGCTCCTACGAGCAGTACTTC CASSPQGSSYEQYF
NA TRBJ1-1 TRBV7-6 NA TGTGCCAGCAGCTGGGGACAGAACACTGAAGCTTTCTTT CASSWGQNTEAFF
NA TRBJ1-5 TRBV7-2 NA TGTGCCAGCAGCTCCACGCGAGGGAACAATCAGCCCCAGCATTTT CASSSTRGNNQPQHF
NA TRBJ1-2 TRBV19 NA TGTGCCAGTAGTATAGTGTCCAGGGCTGGCTACACCTTC CASSIVSRAGYTF
NA TRBJ2-3 TRBV27 NA TGTGCCAGCAGTTCCCTTCGGGCAGATACGCAGTATTTT CASSSLRADTQYF
TRBD2 TRBJ2-2 TRBV28 NA TGTGCCAGCAGTCCCACTAGCGGGGCCCGAGGCACCGGGGAGCTGTTTTTT CASSPTSGARGTGELFF
NA TRBJ1-5 TRBV5-1 NA TGCGCCAGCAGCCAAAGAAAAAGGGTAGGGGGTCAGCCCCAGCATTTT CASSQRKRVGGQPQHF
NA TRBJ2-6 TRBV19 NA TGTGCCAGTAGTGAGGCTACCGTCCTGACTTTC CASSEATVLTF
NA TRBJ1-1 TRBV28 NA TGTGCCAGCAGTTTCTTCGGGGACACTGAAGCTTTCTTT CASSFFGDTEAFF
NA TRBJ1-1 TRBV7-6 few TGTGCCAGCAGCTATCAGGGGAACACTGAAGCTTTCTTT CASSYQGNTEAFF